The entry that follows covers one T cell receptor beta chain sequence. Antigen unknown. Amplification used 60 Vbeta primers and 13 Jbeta primers. Libraries were prepared by immunoSEQ multiplex PCR; TCRdb keeps only in-frame clonotypes and omits some of them. This sample's table reports under 100,000 clones. The source of the sample is a study of cytomegalovirus exposure and HLA in healthy donors. Study-level findings and limits: According to the study, 150 to 200 TCR beta chains were cytomegalovirus-associated. At a 0.05 false discovery rate, a later analysis found some 17,000 TCR beta sequences to be associated with HLA alleles. Accurate HLA-A and HLA-B prediction from TCR beta sequences was reported for most subjects.

In nominal health when sampled, donors likely had unrecorded immune exposures nonetheless. Germline V CDR1 and CDR2: MDHEN, SYDVKM. With 3 bases removed from V and 4 bases from J, the gap between germline ends came to 22 bases. The CDR3 extends over 17 amino acids. The chain joins TRBV28 to TRBJ2-7, with a tentative D call TRBD2 (6 bases). Specimen: PBMCs. This TCR was recovered from a woman aged 25-40 years in good health and CMV-seronegative. CDR3 DNA sequence: TGTGCCAGCAGTTTGGGGAGGTGGGGCAGTTCAAAATACGAGCAGTACTTC. This translates into CASSLGRWGSSKYEQYF.